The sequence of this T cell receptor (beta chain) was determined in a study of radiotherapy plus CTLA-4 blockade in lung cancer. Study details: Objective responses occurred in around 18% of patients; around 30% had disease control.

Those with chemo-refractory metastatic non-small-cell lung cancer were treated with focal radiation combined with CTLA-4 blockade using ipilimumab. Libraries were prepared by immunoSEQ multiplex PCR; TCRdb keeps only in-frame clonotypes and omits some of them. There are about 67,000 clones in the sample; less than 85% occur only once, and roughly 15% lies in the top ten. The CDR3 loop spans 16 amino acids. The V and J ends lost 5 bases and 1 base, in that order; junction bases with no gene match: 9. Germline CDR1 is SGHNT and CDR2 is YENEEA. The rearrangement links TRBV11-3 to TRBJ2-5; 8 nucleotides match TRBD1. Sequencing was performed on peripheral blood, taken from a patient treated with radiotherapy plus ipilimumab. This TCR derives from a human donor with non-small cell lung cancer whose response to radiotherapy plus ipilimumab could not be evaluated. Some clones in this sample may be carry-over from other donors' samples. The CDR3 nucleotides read TGTGCCAGCAGCCCCGGACAGGGAACCCCCCAAGAGACCCAGTACTTC. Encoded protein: CASSPGQGTPQETQYF.